This T cell receptor (beta chain) stems from a study of OX40 agonist ivuxolimab in advanced cancers. Study in general: Dose-escalation patients' cancers were hepatocellular carcinoma, melanoma, renal cell or head and neck cancer. Study outcomes and limitations: Mean expanded clone counts were higher in CD8+ than CD4+ T cells.

Points on this clone: Its specificity is unknown.

This CDR3 is 16 amino acids long. CDR1 and CDR2 (germline): MDHEN, SYDVKM. V was pared by 6 bases and J by 4 bases, with 10 bases of the junction left unmatched. The assay was immunoSEQ multiplex PCR, and TCRdb's table has in-frame clones only and misses some. Altogether 90,000 to 130,000 clones are present, about nine tenths being singletons, with the ten largest covering less than 0.35%. The sample here was CD4+ or CD8+ T cells sorted from blood, taken in a trial of the OX40 agonist ivuxolimab. V and J are TRBV28 and TRBJ2-2; 8 nucleotides align to TRBD1. The receptor's source is an adult with an advanced solid tumor such as melanoma, head and neck, liver or kidney cancer. CDR3 amino acids: CASSVSRGRGTGELFF. The CDR3 nucleotides read TGTGCCAGCAGCGTTAGCAGGGGGCGAGGCACCGGGGAGCTGTTTTTT. Filled out from reference TRBV28 and TRBJ2-2, the complete variable domain reads DVKVTQSSRYLVKRTGEKVFLECVQDMDHENMFWYRQDPGLGLRLIYFSYDVKMKEKGDIPEGYSVSREKKERFSLILESASTNQTSMYLCASSVSRGRGTGELFFGEGSRLTVL.